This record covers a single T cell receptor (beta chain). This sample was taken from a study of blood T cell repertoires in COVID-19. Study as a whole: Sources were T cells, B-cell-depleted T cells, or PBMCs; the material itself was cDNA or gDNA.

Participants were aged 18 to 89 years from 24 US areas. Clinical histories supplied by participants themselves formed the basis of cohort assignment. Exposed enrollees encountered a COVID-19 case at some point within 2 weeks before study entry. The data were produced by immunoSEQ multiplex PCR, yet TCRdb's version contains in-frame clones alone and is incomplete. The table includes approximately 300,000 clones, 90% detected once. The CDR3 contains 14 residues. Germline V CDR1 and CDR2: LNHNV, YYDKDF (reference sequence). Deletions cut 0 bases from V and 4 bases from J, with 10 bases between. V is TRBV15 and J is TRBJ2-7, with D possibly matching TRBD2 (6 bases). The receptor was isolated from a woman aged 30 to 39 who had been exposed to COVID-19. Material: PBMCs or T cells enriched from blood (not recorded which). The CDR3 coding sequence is TGTGCCACCAGCAGAGATCTGGGGGGTTACGAGCAGTACTTC. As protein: CATSRDLGGYEQYF.